The clone carrying this TCR beta chain was recorded many times. Antigen: not known. The source of the sample is a study of glioma-infiltrating T cells. TCR alpha and beta CDR3 regions were amplified from RNA using iRepertoire nested multiplex PCR. Tissue mRNA or PBMC total RNA, roughly 90-450 ng, went into one-step reverse transcription and amplification. TCRdb itself ran the multiplex PCR reads through MiXCR, one entry per CDR3 protein. Of under 200,000 distinct CDR3 sequences in the sample, about 46% were seen once. Study observations and caveats: Only very few CDR3 sequences appeared in both tissue and blood. Gliomas, especially low-grade, showed above-expected tissue-blood divergence; non-neoplastic patients showed below.

The CDR3 is 14 amino acids. CDR1 is MNHEY, CDR2 SMNVEV, per germline (reference sequence). Trimming took off 5 bases at V and 0 bases at J, with 8 bases between the two ends. This clonotype originated in a human donor with low-grade glioma or glioblastoma, undergoing nonglioma brain surgery, or in good health (not recorded which). The chain joins TRBV27 to TRBJ1-5, with no clear D. What was sequenced was glioma tissue, nonneoplastic brain tissue, or PBMCs (not recorded which). Written as DNA, the CDR3 is TGTGCCAGCAGTACAAAAAATAGCAATCAGCCCCAGCATTTT. This gives the protein CASSTKNSNQPQHF.